These T cell receptor beta chains were read from a single sample in a study of PD-1 blockade in mismatch repair-deficient tumors. Measured with immunoSEQ multiplex PCR; TCRdb has only the in-frame clones, and not every one. This sample carries about 130,000 clones, around nine tenths of them seen once, and the ten largest clones take 12%. The specimen was peripheral blood, collected roughly 70 weeks after starting pembrolizumab. All receptors derive from an adult with mismatch repair-deficient cancer. CDR3s include the opening cysteine and the closing phenylalanine or tryptophan. D genes are given only for firm matches. Part of the rows lack a size; the others show once, few, many or a class for expanded clones.

clone_size j_call v_call d_call cdr3_nt cdr3_aa
- TRBJ2-5 TRBV2 TRBD1 TGTGCCAGTCGGGACAGGGGCCTGGGGGAGACCCAGTACTTC CASRDRGLGETQYF
few TRBJ1-2 TRBV18 - TGTGCCAGCTCCCCCGGGACAATTGGCTACACCTTC CASSPGTIGYTF
- TRBJ2-3 TRBV6-1 - TGTGCCAGCAGTGGGGGACTCCCCACAGATACGCAGTATTTT CASSGGLPTDTQYF
- TRBJ2-1 TRBV27 - TGTGCCAGCGTGGAACTTTCACGGCGGTCTGAGCAGTTCTTC CASVELSRRSEQFF
- TRBJ1-2 TRBV6-5 - TGTGCCAGCAGTTGGAACAGGGACAATTCTAACTATGGCTACACCTTC CASSWNRDNSNYGYTF
few TRBJ1-2 TRBV30 - TGTGCCTGGAGTGTACTGCGGTACTATGGCTACACCTTC CAWSVLRYYGYTF
- TRBJ2-7 TRBV5-1 TRBD1 TGCGCCAGCAGCGCCGGGACAGGGCCAGCCTACGAGCAGTACTTC CASSAGTGPAYEQYF
once TRBJ2-3 TRBV5-6 TRBD2 TGTGCCAGCAGCGCCGGACTAGGGGTGACAGATACGCAGTATTTT CASSAGLGVTDTQYF
- TRBJ1-2 TRBV28 - TGTGCCAGTTTGAGGGAGAACTATGGCTACACCTTC CASLRENYGYTF
- TRBJ2-7 TRBV6-1 - TGTGCCAGCAGTGAAAGGGTCTACGAGCAGTACTTC CASSERVYEQYF
- TRBJ2-7 TRBV5-1 TRBD2 TGCGCCAGCAGCTTGACGGGAGGGGGTTACGAGCAGTACTTC CASSLTGGGYEQYF
- TRBJ2-7 TRBV10-2 - TGCGCCAGCAGTGAGGAGTCCGACAGCCCACCGGCCTACGAGCAGTACTTC CASSEESDSPPAYEQYF
- TRBJ1-4 TRBV23-1 - TGCGCCAGCAGTCCCACCCGCCCAGAAAATGAAAAACTGTTTTTT CASSPTRPENEKLFF
- TRBJ2-5 TRBV25-1 TRBD1 TGTGCCAGCAGTGAAGACAGGGCCTTCCAAGAGACCCAGTACTTC CASSEDRAFQETQYF
- TRBJ2-2 TRBV18 TRBD1 TGTGCCAGCTCACCAACCGGCCACTCCGACAGGGGGCCCGGGGAGCTGTTTTTT CASSPTGHSDRGPGELFF
- TRBJ2-7 TRBV11-2 TRBD1 TGTGCCAGCAGCTTAGTATACAGGGGCGACTCCTACGAGCAGTACTTC CASSLVYRGDSYEQYF
- TRBJ2-3 TRBV6-5 - TGTGCCAGCAGTTACTCGCCGGGCCTCACAGATACGCAGTATTTT CASSYSPGLTDTQYF
- TRBJ2-2 TRBV7-9 - TGTGCCAGCAGCTTCCTGAAAGCGAACACCGGGGAGCTGTTTTTT CASSFLKANTGELFF
- TRBJ2-2 TRBV6-1 - TGTGCCAGCAGTGAAGAGGGAGGGAACACCGGGGAGCTGTTTTTT CASSEEGGNTGELFF
- TRBJ2-3 TRBV6-4 TRBD2 TGTGCCAGCAGTGAACTAGCGGGAGCAGATACGCAGTATTTT CASSELAGADTQYF
- TRBJ2-3 TRBV25-1 - TGTGCCAGCAGTGATCGATGGGACGGGAACACAGATACGCAGTATTTT CASSDRWDGNTDTQYF
once TRBJ2-2 TRBV5-4 TRBD1 TGTGCCAGCAGCAAGGACAGGGGAAGGTCCACCGGGGAGCTGTTTTTT CASSKDRGRSTGELFF